A few counts support the clone carrying this T cell receptor beta chain. Antigen: not known. Investigators reverse transcribed all isolated RNA, so they sequenced expressed TCRB transcripts. This table comes from immunoSEQ multiplex PCR, and its TCRdb copy is limited to in-frame clones, with some not included. The sample gives 130,000 to 150,000 clones, 6.9% of which show up once; about 1.4% is in the top ten. Germline loops: CDR1 MNHEY, CDR2 SMNVEV (reference sequence). Trimming shortened V by 7 bases and J by 2 bases, and 14 bases separated the two germline ends. This CDR3 is 14 amino acids long. These data are taken from a study of beta chain features in type 1 diabetes. General study findings and limits: Among patients with Type 1 diabetes, TCRB CDR3s were moderately but significantly shorter in every one of the four CD4+ subsets. Across patients, naive, central memory and Treg TCRB repertoires exhibited apparently greater similarity than was observed across healthy donors. Patients with type 1 diabetes carried fewer insertions and had more deletions at their VDJ junctions.

Using CD45RO/CCR7/CD25/CD127/CD95/CD27, CD4+ naive, central memory, regulatory and stem cell-like memory cells were sorted. The V and J genes are TRBV27 and TRBJ1-2; no firm D call. This clonotype originated in a woman younger than 45 in good health. The sequenced sample consisted of central memory CD4+ T cells from blood. This chain's CDR3 is CASTSREGNYGYTF. DNA of the CDR3: TGTGCCAGCACCTCTCGCGAGGGAAACTATGGCTACACCTTC.